This TCR beta chain originates from a study of Graves' ophthalmopathy and Graves' hyperthyroidism. Study results and caveats: Ophthalmopathy progression predictions by the model showed about 79% specificity and 70.59% sensitivity.

Germline V lookup: CDR1 SQVTM, CDR2 ANQGSEA. Trimming pared 4 bases from V and 4 bases from J, leaving 13 bases between. This CDR3 is 13 amino acids long. Certain patients were not enrolled. These were patients with other autoimmune diseases, uncontrolled infections, pregnancy or lactation. As diagnostic evidence, clinical symptoms, serum thyroxine, TRAb, thyroid ultrasound and orbital computed tomography were relied upon. Comment on this clonotype: The antigen remains unidentified.

The TCR beta CDR3 regions underwent amplification from RNA transcripts. Second-round multiplex PCR came after first-round RT-PCR with HTBI primers. A single record per CDR3 protein comes from TCRdb applying MiXCR to the multiplex PCR reads. Of 1 million to 1.3 million distinct CDR3 sequences listed, less than 45% were seen once; the top ten hold around 10%. The sequencing input was peripheral blood or thyroid tissue (not recorded which). This rearrangement joins TRBV29-1 to TRBJ1-1; D not resolved. This TCR was recovered from an adult man with Graves' hyperthyroidism. In DNA, the CDR3 is TGCAGCGTTGGGCGGAGGGAAGCCACTGAAGCTTTCTTT. Protein sequence: CSVGRREATEAFF.